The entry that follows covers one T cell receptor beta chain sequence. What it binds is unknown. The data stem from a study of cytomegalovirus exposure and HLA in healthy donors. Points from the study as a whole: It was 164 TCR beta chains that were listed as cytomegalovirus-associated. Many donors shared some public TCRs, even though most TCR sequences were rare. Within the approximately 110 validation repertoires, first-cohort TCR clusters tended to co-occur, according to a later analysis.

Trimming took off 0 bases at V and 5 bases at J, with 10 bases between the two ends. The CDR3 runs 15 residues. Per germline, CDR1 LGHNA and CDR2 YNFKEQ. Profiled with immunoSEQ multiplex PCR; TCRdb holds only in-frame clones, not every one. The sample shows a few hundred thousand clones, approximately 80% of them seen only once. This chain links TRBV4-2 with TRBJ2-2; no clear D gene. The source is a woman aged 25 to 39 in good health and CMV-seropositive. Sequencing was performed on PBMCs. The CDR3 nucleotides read TGTGCCAGCAGCCAAGATGTAACTTTAACCGGGGAGCTGTTTTTT. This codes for CASSQDVTLTGELFF.